The sequence of this T cell receptor beta chain was determined in a study of cytomegalovirus exposure and HLA in healthy donors. Study-wide background: Of all 400 or so donors who were genotyped, under 90% belonged to the Caucasian-associated ancestry cluster.

General study points: In a later analysis, the majority of CMV-associated beta chains seemingly showed HLA restriction. A few CMV-associated chains proved CMV antigen-specific in vitro.

The CDR3 extends over 15 amino acids. Germline trimming cut 6 bases from V and 2 bases from J; bases unmatched to any gene: 10. From germline, CDR1 is MDHEN and CDR2 SYDVKM. Researchers ran the PCR with 60 Vbeta and 13 Jbeta primers. TCRdb keeps only in-frame clones here, not all; method: immunoSEQ multiplex PCR. The top ten clones hold approximately 5.1% of a sample with fewer than 150,000 clones, approximately 80% of them seen once. Points on this clone: Its antigen is not identified.

The receptor's source is a male donor in good health and CMV-seronegative. The chain combines TRBV28 with TRBJ2-7; 7 nucleotides match TRBD1. Sequenced: PBMCs. In DNA form, the CDR3 reads TGTGCCAGCAGCCATCCCGGGACAGCAGCCTACGAGCAGTACTTC. It specifies CASSHPGTAAYEQYF.